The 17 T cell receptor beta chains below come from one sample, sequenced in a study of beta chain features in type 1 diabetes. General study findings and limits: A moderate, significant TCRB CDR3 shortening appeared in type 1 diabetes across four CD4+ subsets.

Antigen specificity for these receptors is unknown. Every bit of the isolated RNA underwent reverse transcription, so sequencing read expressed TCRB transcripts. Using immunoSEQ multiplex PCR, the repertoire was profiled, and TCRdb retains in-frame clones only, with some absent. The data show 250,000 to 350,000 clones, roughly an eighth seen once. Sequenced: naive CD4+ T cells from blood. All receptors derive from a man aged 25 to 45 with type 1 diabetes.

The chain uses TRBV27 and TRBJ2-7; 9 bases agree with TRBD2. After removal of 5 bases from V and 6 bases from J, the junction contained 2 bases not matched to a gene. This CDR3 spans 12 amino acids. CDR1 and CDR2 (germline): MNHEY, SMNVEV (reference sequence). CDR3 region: CASSGLATEQYF. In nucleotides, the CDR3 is TGTGCCAGCAGTGGACTAGCGACCGAGCAGTACTTC.

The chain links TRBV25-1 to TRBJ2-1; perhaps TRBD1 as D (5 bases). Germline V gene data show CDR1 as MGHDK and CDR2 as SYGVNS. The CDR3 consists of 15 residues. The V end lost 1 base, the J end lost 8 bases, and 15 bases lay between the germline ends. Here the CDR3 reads CASSELAGISHEQFF. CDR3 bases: TGTGCCAGCAGTGAATTGGCAGGGATATCTCATGAGCAGTTCTTC.

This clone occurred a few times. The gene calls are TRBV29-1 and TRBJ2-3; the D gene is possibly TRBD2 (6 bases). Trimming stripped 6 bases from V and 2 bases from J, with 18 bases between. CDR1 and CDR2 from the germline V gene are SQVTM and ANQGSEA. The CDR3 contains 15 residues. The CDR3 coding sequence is TGCAGCGTGCGGGATCGGGGCAGCCTCACAGATACGCAGTATTTT. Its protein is CSVRDRGSLTDTQYF.

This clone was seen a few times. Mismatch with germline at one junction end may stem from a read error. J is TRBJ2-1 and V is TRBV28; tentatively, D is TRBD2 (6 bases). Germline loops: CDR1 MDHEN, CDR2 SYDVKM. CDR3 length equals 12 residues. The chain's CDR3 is CASSPRQTRAIF. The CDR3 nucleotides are TGTGCCAGCAGTCCCCGCCAGACTAGGGCCATCTTC.

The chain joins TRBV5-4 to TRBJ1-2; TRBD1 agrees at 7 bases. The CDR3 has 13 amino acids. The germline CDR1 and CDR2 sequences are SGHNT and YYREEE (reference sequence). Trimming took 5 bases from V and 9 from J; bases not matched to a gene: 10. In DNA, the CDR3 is TGTGCCAGCAGTTATGACAGGGATTCTAGCTACACCTTC. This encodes CASSYDRDSSYTF.

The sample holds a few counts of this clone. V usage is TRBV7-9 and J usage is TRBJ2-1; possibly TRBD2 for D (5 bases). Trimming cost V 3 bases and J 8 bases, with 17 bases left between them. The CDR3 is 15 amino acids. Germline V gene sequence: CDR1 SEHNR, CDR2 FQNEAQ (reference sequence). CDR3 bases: TGTGCCAGCAGCTTGCGGCGGACTTCCTCCGATGAGCAGTTCTTC. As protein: CASSLRRTSSDEQFF.

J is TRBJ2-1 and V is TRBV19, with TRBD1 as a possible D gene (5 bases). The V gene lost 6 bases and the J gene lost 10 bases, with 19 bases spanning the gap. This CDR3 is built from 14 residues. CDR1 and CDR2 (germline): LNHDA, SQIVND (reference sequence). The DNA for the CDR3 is TGTGCCAGTAGCTTGCAGGGAAGGCTTCGGGAGCAGTTCTTC. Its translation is CASSLQGRLREQFF.

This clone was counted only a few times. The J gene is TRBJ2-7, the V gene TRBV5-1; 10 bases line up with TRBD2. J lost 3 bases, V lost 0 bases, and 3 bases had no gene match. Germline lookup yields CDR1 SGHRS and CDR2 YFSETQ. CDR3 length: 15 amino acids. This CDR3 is CASSLVASGSYEQYF. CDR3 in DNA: TGCGCCAGCAGCTTGGTCGCTAGCGGGAGCTACGAGCAGTACTTC. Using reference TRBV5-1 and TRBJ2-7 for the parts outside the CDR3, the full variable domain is KAGVTQTPRYLIKTRGQQVTLSCSPISGHRSVSWYQQTPGQGLQFLFEYFSETQRNKGNFPGRFSGRQFSNSRSEMNVSTLELGDSALYLCASSLVASGSYEQYFGPGTRLTVT.

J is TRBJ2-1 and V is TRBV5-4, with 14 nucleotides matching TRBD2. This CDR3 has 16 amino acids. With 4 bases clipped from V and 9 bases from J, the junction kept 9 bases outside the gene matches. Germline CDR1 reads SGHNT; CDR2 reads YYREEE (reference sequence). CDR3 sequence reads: CASSPGTSGSTSEQFF. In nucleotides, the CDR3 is TGTGCCAGCAGCCCCGGGACTAGCGGGAGTACGAGTGAGCAGTTCTTC.

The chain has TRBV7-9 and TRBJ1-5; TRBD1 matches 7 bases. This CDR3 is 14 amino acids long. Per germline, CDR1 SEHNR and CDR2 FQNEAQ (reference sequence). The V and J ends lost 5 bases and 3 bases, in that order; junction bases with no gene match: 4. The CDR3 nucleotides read TGTGCCAGCAGCCCGGGACAGTTCAATCAGCCCCAGCATTTT. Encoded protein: CASSPGQFNQPQHF.

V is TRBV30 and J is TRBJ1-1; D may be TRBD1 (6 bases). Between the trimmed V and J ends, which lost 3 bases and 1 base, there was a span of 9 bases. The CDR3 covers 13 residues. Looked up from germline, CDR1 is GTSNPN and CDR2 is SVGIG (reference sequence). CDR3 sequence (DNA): TGTGCCTGGAGGACAGGACAGAACACTGAAGCTTTCTTT. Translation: CAWRTGQNTEAFF.

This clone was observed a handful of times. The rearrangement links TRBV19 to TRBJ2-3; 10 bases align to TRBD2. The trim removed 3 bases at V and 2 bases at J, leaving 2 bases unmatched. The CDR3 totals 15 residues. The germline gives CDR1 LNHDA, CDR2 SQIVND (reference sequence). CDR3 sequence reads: CASSMLAGDTDTQYF. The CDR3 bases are TGTGCCAGTAGTATGCTAGCGGGAGACACAGATACGCAGTATTTT.

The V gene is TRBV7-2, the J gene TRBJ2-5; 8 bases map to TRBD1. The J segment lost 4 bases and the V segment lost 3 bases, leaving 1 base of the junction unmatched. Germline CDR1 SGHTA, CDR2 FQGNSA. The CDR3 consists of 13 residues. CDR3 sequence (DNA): TGTGCCAGCAGCTTTACAGGGGGAGAGACCCAGTACTTC. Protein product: CASSFTGGETQYF.

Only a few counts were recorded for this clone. The CDR3 region has the DNA TGTGCCGTACGACAGAGGAACACTGAAGCTTTCTTT. This sequence encodes CAVRQRNTEAFF. The genes are TRBV5-4 and TRBJ1-1; TRBD1 is a possible D gene (5 bases). This CDR3 spans 12 amino acids. V lost 10 bases to trimming and J lost 1 base, with 11 bases between them. Germline CDR1 is SGHNT and CDR2 is YYREEE (reference sequence).

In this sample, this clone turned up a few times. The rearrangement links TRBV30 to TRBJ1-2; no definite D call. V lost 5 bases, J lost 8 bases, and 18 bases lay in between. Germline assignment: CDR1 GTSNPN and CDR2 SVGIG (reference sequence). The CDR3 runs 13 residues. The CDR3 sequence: CAWGIQGSRGYTF. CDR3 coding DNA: TGTGCCTGGGGCATACAAGGCTCTAGGGGCTACACCTTC.

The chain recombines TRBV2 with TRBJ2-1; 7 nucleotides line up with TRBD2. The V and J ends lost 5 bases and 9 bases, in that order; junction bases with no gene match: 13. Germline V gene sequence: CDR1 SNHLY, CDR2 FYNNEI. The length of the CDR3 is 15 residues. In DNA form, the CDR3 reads TGTGCCAGCAGTCCAAACCCGGGACTAATGGGTGAGCAGTTCTTC. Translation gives CASSPNPGLMGEQFF.

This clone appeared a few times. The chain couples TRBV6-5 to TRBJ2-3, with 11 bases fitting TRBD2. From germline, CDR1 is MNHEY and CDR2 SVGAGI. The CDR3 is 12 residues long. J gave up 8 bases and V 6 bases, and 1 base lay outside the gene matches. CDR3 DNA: TGTGCCAGCAGGGGGACTAGCGGTACGCAGTATTTT. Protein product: CASRGTSGTQYF.